This T cell receptor (beta chain) comes out of a study of T cells in Graves' hyperthyroidism and ophthalmopathy. TCR beta CDR3 region amplification was performed from RNA transcripts. TCR CDR3 regions were first amplified by RT-PCR with HTBI primers. TCRdb re-called the multiplex PCR reads with MiXCR, one entry per CDR3 protein. This sample has about 500,000 distinct CDR3 sequences; under 20% occur once, and the top ten carry roughly 15%. Clinical symptoms, serum thyroxine, TRAb, thyroid ultrasound and orbital computed tomography established diagnosis. This sample holds PBMCs from less than 13 ml fresh peripheral blood. The germline V gene encodes CDR1 MNHEY and CDR2 SVGAGI. J lost 7 bases, V lost 0 bases, and 5 bases had no gene match. This CDR3 has 15 amino acids.

Material for sequencing was blood. The sequence came from a woman under 30 with Graves' ophthalmopathy. The chain has TRBV6-5 and TRBJ1-5; 8 nucleotides match TRBD1. Written as DNA, the CDR3 is TGTGCCAGCAGTTACTCGGGACAGGAAAACCAGCCCCAGCATTTT. Translating it yields CASSYSGQENQPQHF.